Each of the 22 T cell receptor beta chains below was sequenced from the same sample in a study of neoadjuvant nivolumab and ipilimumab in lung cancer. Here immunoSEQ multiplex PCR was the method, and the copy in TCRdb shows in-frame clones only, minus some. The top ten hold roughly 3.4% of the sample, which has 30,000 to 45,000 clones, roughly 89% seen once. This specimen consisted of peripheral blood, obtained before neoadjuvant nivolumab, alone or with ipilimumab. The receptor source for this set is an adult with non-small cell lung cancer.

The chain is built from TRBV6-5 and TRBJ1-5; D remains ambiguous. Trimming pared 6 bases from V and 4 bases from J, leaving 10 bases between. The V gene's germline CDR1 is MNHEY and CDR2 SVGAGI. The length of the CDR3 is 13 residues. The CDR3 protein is CASSGWVNQPQHF. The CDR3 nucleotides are TGTGCCAGCAGCGGTTGGGTTAATCAGCCCCAGCATTTT.

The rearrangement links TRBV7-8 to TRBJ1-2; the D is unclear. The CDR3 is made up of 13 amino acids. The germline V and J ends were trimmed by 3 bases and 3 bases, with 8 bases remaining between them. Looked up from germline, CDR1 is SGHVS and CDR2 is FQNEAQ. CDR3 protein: CASSFRWDYGYTF. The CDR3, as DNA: TGTGCCAGCAGCTTTAGGTGGGACTATGGCTACACCTTC.

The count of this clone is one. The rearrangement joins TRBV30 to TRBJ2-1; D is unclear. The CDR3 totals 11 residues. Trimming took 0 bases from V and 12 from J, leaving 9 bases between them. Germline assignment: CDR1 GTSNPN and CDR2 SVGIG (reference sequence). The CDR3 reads CAWSVQFGQFF. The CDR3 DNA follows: TGTGCCTGGAGTGTACAGTTTGGGCAGTTCTTC. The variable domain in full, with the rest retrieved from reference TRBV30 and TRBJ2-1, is SQTIHQWPATLVQPVGSPLSLECTVEGTSNPNLYWYRQAAGRGLQLLFYSVGIGQISSEVPQNLSASRPQDRQFILSSKKLLLSDSGFYLCAWSVQFGQFFGPGTRLTVL.

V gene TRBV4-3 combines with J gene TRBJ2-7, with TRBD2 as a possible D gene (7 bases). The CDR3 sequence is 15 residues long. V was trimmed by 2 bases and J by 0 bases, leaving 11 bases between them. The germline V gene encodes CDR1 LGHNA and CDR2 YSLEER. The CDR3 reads CASSQRGGVSYEQYF. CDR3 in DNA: TGCGCCAGCAGCCAAAGGGGGGGGGTCTCCTACGAGCAGTACTTC.

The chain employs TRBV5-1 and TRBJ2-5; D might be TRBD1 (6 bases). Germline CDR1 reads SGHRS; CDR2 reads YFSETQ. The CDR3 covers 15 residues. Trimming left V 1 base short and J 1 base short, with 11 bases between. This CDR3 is CASSLMGAPQETQYF. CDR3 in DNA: TGCGCCAGCAGCTTGATGGGGGCGCCCCAAGAGACCCAGTACTTC.

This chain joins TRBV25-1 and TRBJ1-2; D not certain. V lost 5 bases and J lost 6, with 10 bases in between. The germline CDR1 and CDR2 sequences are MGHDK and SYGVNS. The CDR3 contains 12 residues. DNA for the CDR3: TGTGCCAGCAGTACGCAAAGGGATGGCTACACCTTC. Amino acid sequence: CASSTQRDGYTF.

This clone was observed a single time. The CDR3 spells CATRDSQLIAKNIQYF. The CDR3, as DNA: TGTGCCACCCGGGACAGCCAGTTAATAGCCAAAAACATTCAGTACTTC. V usage is TRBV15 and J usage is TRBJ2-4; 7 bases are shared with TRBD1. From germline, CDR1 is LNHNV and CDR2 YYDKDF (reference sequence). V dropped 8 bases and J dropped 0; count of bases not matched to a gene: 10. The CDR3 sequence is 16 residues long. The entire variable domain, with the rest obtained from reference TRBV15 and TRBJ2-4, is as follows: DAMVIQNPRYQVTQFGKPVTLSCSQTLNHNVMYWYQQKSSQAPKLLFHYYDKDFNNEADTPDNFQSRRPNTSFCFLDIRSPGLGDTAMYLCATRDSQLIAKNIQYFGAGTRLSVL.

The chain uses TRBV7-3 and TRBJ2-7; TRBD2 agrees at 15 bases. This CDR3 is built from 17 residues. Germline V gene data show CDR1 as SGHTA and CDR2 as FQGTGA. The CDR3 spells CASSRMSSGTSGRLASV. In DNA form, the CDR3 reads TGTGCCAGCAGCCGGATGTCGTCCGGGACTAGCGGGAGGTTGGCGTCAGTC.

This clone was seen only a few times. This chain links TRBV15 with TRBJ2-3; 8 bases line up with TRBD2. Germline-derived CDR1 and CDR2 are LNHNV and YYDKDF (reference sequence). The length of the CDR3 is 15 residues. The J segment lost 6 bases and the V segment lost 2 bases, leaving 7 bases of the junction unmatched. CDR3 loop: CATSRSGREGDTQYF. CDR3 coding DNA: TGTGCCACCAGCAGATCTGGACGGGAGGGGGATACGCAGTATTTT.

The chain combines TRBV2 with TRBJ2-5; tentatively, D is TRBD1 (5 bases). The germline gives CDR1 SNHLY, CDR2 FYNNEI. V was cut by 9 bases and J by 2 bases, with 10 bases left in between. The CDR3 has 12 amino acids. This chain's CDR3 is CARKTVQETQYF. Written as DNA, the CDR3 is TGTGCCAGGAAGACAGTTCAAGAGACCCAGTACTTC.

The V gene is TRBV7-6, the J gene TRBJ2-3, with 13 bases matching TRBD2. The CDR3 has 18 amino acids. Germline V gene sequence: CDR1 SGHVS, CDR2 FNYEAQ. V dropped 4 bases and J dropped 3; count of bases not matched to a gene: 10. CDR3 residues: CASSSGLAGASWTDTQYF. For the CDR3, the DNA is TGTGCCAGCAGCTCCGGACTAGCGGGAGCGTCTTGGACAGATACGCAGTATTTT.

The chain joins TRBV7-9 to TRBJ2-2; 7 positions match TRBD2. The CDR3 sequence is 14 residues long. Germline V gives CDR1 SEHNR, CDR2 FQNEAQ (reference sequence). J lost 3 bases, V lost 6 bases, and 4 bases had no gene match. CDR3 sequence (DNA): TGTGCCAGCAGTTGGCGGGGGTACACCGGGGAGCTGTTTTTT. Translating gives CASSWRGYTGELFF.

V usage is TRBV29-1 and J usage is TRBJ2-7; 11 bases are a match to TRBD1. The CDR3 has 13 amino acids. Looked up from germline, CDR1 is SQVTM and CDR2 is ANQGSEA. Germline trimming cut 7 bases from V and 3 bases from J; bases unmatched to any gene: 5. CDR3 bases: TGCAGCGCCGAGGGGACAGGGGGCTACGAGCAGTACTTC. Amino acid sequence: CSAEGTGGYEQYF.

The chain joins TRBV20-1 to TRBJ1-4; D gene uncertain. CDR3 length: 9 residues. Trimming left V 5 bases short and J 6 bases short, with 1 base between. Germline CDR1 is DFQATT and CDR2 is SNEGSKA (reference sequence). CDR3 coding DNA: TGCAGTGCTGATGAAAAACTGTTTTTT. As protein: CSADEKLFF.

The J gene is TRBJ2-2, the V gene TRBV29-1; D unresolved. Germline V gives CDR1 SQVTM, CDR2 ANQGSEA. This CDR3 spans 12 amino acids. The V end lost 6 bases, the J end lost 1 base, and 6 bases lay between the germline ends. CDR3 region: CSVQRNTGELFF. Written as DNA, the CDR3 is TGCAGCGTCCAGAGGAACACCGGGGAGCTGTTTTTT.

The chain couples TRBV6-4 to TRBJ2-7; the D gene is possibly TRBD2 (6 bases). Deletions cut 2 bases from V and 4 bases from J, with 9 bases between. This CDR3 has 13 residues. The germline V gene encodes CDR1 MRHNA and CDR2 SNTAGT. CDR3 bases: TGTGCCAGCAGTGACGGGGGGAGGTACGAGCAGTACTTC. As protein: CASSDGGRYEQYF.

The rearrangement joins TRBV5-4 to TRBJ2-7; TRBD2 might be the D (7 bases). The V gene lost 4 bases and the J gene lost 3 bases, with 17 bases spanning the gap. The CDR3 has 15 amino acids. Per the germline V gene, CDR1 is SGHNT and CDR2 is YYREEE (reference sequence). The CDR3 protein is CASSRGGGPSYEQYF. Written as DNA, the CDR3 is TGTGCCAGCAGCAGGGGGGGAGGTCCAAGCTACGAGCAGTACTTC.

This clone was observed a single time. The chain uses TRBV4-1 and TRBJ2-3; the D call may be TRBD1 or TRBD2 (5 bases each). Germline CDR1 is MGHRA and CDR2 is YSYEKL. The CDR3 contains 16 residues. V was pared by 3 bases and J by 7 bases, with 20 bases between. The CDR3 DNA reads TGCGCCAGCAGCCAGGTGAGGGGTGACGGCCTTTATACGCAGTATTTT. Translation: CASSQVRGDGLYTQYF.

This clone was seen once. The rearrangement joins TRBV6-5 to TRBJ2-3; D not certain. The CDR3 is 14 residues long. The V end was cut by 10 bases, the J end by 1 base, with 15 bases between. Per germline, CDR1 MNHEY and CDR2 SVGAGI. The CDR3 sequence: CATFRFPRTDTQYF. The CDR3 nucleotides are TGTGCCACCTTCAGGTTCCCCCGCACAGATACGCAGTATTTT.

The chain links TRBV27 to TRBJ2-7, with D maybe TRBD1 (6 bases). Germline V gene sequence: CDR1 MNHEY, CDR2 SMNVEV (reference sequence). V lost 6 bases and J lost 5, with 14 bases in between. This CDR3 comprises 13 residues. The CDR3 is CASSLQGSHEQYF. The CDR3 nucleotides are TGTGCCAGCAGCCTACAGGGATCCCACGAGCAGTACTTC.

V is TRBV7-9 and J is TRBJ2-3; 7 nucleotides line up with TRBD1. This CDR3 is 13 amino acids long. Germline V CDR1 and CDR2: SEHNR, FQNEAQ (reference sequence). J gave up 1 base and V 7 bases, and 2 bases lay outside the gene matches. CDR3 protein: CASKTGRTDTQYF. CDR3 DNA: TGTGCCAGCAAGACAGGGCGCACAGATACGCAGTATTTT.

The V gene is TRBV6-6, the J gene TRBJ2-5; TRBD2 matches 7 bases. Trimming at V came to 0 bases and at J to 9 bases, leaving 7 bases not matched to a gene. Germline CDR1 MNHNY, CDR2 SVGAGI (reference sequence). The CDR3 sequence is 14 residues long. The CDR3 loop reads CASSYSNGGVAQYF. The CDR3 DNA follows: TGTGCCAGCAGTTACTCGAATGGGGGGGTGGCCCAGTACTTC.